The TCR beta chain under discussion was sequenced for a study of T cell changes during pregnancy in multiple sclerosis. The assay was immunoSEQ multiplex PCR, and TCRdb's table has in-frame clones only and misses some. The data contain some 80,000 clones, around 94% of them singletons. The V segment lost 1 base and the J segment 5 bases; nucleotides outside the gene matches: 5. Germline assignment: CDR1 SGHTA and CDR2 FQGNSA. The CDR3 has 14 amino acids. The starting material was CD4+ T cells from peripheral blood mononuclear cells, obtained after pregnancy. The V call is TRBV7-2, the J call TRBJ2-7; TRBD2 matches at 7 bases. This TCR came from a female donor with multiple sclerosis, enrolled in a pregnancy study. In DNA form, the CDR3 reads TGTGCCAGCAGCTTAGTGGGAGGGAGGGACGAGCAGTACTTC. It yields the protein CASSLVGGRDEQYF.